Listed below are T cell receptor beta chains from one sample, sequenced in a study of neurological immune-mediated disorders. TCRdb recomputed calls from the 5' RACE reads with MiXCR, one row per CDR3 protein. This sample yields 84,000 or so distinct CDR3 sequences, of which 3.5% to 5.5% are seen a single time; less than 7.5% belongs to the top ten. Sequences were obtained from PBMCs. These receptors all stem from a woman aged 55-69 years with multiple sclerosis. The CDR3 runs from the conserved cysteine through the conserved F or W. D genes are given only for firm matches. A row's size may be missing; if present it is once, few, many or a size class.

clone size: many
J gene: TRBJ2-5
V gene: TRBV28
D gene: NA
CDR3 protein: CASSSSRTARKETQYF
CDR3 DNA: TGTGCCAGCAGTTCCTCTCGGACAGCCAGAAAAGAGACCCAGTACTTC

clone size: many
J gene: TRBJ1-2
V gene: TRBV5-1
D gene: NA
CDR3 protein: CASSPGDYGYTF
CDR3 DNA: TGCGCCAGCAGCCCGGGGGACTATGGCTACACCTTC

clone size: many
J gene: TRBJ1-2
V gene: TRBV7-9
D gene: NA
CDR3 protein: CASSLALGGSGYTF
CDR3 DNA: TGTGCCAGCAGCTTAGCCCTTGGGGGTAGCGGCTACACCTTC

clone size: many
J gene: TRBJ1-2
V gene: TRBV6-5
D gene: TRBD1
CDR3 protein: CASSYYPGTDGYTF
CDR3 DNA: TGTGCCAGCAGTTACTACCCCGGGACAGATGGCTACACCTTC

clone size: few
J gene: TRBJ2-2
V gene: TRBV19
D gene: TRBD2
CDR3 protein: CASNTAGGRTGELFF
CDR3 DNA: TGTGCCAGTAATACCGCGGGGGGGCGCACCGGGGAGCTGTTTTTT

clone size: many
J gene: TRBJ2-4
V gene: TRBV7-7
D gene: NA
CDR3 protein: CASSVSAGNIQYF
CDR3 DNA: TGTGCCAGCAGCGTATCCGCAGGGAACATTCAGTACTTC

clone size: many
J gene: TRBJ2-1
V gene: TRBV20-1
D gene: TRBD2
CDR3 protein: CSARLLAGGASSYNEQFF
CDR3 DNA: TGCAGTGCTAGGCTACTAGCGGGGGGAGCGAGCTCCTACAATGAGCAGTTCTTC

clone size: many
J gene: TRBJ2-4
V gene: TRBV5-1
D gene: NA
CDR3 protein: CASSLAAGRGHVNIQYF
CDR3 DNA: TGCGCCAGCAGCTTGGCGGCAGGGAGAGGGCACGTGAACATTCAGTACTTC

clone size: NA
J gene: TRBJ1-1
V gene: TRBV18
D gene: NA
CDR3 protein: CASSPNRDLAAFF
CDR3 DNA: TGTGCCAGCTCACCGAATCGGGACCTGGCAGCTTTCTTT

clone size: many
J gene: TRBJ2-1
V gene: TRBV5-1
D gene: TRBD2
CDR3 protein: CASSLELASYNEQFF
CDR3 DNA: TGCGCCAGCAGCTTGGAACTAGCGTCGTACAATGAGCAGTTCTTC

clone size: many
J gene: TRBJ2-7
V gene: TRBV20-1
D gene: NA
CDR3 protein: CSARDPLRSSYEQYF
CDR3 DNA: TGCAGTGCTAGAGATCCCCTTAGAAGCTCCTACGAGCAGTACTTC

clone size: many
J gene: TRBJ1-1
V gene: TRBV9
D gene: NA
CDR3 protein: CASSVGGVNTEAFF
CDR3 DNA: TGTGCCAGCAGCGTAGGAGGGGTGAACACTGAAGCTTTCTTT

clone size: many
J gene: TRBJ1-1
V gene: TRBV27
D gene: NA
CDR3 protein: CASRETGNTEAFF
CDR3 DNA: TGTGCCAGCAGGGAGACAGGGAACACTGAAGCTTTCTTT

clone size: many
J gene: TRBJ1-4
V gene: TRBV20-1
D gene: NA
CDR3 protein: CSARGAGREEKLFF
CDR3 DNA: TGCAGTGCTAGAGGAGCGGGGAGGGAGGAAAAACTGTTTTTT

clone size: many
J gene: TRBJ2-7
V gene: TRBV20-1
D gene: NA
CDR3 protein: CSADPGRLYEQYF
CDR3 DNA: TGCAGTGCCGACCCGGGACGGCTATACGAGCAGTACTTC

clone size: once
J gene: TRBJ1-5
V gene: TRBV28
D gene: NA
CDR3 protein: CASQGQPQHF
CDR3 DNA: TGTGCCAGCCAGGGTCAGCCCCAGCATTTT

clone size: many
J gene: TRBJ1-2
V gene: TRBV2
D gene: TRBD1
CDR3 protein: CASGFPGQGANYGYTF
CDR3 DNA: TGTGCCAGCGGATTCCCGGGACAGGGGGCAAACTATGGCTACACCTTC

clone size: many
J gene: TRBJ1-5
V gene: TRBV7-9
D gene: TRBD1
CDR3 protein: CASSPTGGLGGNQPQHF
CDR3 DNA: TGTGCCAGCAGCCCGACAGGGGGCTTAGGAGGCAATCAGCCCCAGCATTTT

clone size: many
J gene: TRBJ1-6
V gene: TRBV27
D gene: NA
CDR3 protein: CASSPRGRGTSPLHF
CDR3 DNA: TGTGCCAGCAGTCCCCGGGGCAGAGGTACTTCACCCCTCCACTTT

clone size: many
J gene: TRBJ1-2
V gene: TRBV25-1
D gene: NA
CDR3 protein: CASRDSGGGYGYTF
CDR3 DNA: TGTGCCAGCAGAGACAGTGGGGGCGGCTATGGCTACACCTTC